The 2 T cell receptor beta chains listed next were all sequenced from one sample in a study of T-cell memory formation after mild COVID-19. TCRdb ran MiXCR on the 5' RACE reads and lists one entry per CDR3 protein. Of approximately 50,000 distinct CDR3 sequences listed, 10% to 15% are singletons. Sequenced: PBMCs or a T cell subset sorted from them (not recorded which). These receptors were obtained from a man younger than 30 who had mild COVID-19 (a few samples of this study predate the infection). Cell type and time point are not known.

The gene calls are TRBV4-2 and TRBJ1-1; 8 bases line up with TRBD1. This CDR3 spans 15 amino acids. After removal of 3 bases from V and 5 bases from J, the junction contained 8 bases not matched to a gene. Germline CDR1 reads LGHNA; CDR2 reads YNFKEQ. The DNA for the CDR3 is TGTGCCAGCAGCCATAATACAGGGGGGGGAACTGAAGCTTTCTTT. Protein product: CASSHNTGGGTEAFF.

DNA of the CDR3: TGTGCCACCAGCAGAGAAAATCAGCCCCAGCATTTT. Translating it yields CATSRENQPQHF. The V and J genes are TRBV15 and TRBJ1-5; D gene ambiguous. Germline assignment: CDR1 LNHNV and CDR2 YYDKDF (reference sequence). V lost 0 bases and J lost 4, with 1 base in between. The CDR3 contains 12 residues.